This TCR beta chain was profiled in a study of cytomegalovirus exposure and HLA in healthy donors. PCR used 60 Vbeta primers and 13 Jbeta primers. Libraries were prepared by immunoSEQ multiplex PCR; TCRdb keeps only in-frame clonotypes and omits some of them. Of about 120,000 clones in the sample, around three quarters were seen once. Overall study results and limits: Previously analyzed data showed that most TCR beta V segments were productive at a frequency of about 90% or about 30%. Later on, an analysis tied 15,000 to 20,000 TCR beta sequences to HLA alleles at 0.05 false discovery rate.

Germline CDR1 MGHRA, CDR2 YSYEKL. Germline trimming cut 3 bases from V and 1 base from J; bases unmatched to any gene: 14. The CDR3 spans 18 residues. The donors were healthy bone marrow donors. Worth noting for this clone: No antigen is known for it.

The source is a woman aged 40 to 50 in good health and CMV-seropositive. The sample was PBMCs. The chain uses TRBV4-1 and TRBJ1-1; 7 nucleotides line up with TRBD1. The DNA for the CDR3 is TGCGCCAGCAGCCAGTTACCGGGACAGACAGTTCAGAACACTGAAGCTTTCTTT. Its translation is CASSQLPGQTVQNTEAFF.